This entry is about one TCR beta chain. TCRdb's copy holds only in-frame clones and misses some; the assay was immunoSEQ multiplex PCR. The data hold around 68,000 clones, with 70% to 90% observed a single time. The source of the sample is a study of identifying expanded T cells in peripheral blood. The CDR3 is 17 amino acids. The V gene end was trimmed by 6 bases and the J gene end by 0 bases; junction bases not matched to a gene: 3. Germline V gives CDR1 KGHSH, CDR2 LQKENI. The receptor comes from a person aged 18-70 years in good health. Sequenced: blood. The genes are TRBV18 and TRBJ2-1; 15 bases line up with TRBD2. The CDR3 DNA sequence: TGTGCCAGCTCCCCGGGACTAGCGGGGGGCTCCTACAATGAGCAGTTCTTC. This gives the protein CASSPGLAGGSYNEQFF.